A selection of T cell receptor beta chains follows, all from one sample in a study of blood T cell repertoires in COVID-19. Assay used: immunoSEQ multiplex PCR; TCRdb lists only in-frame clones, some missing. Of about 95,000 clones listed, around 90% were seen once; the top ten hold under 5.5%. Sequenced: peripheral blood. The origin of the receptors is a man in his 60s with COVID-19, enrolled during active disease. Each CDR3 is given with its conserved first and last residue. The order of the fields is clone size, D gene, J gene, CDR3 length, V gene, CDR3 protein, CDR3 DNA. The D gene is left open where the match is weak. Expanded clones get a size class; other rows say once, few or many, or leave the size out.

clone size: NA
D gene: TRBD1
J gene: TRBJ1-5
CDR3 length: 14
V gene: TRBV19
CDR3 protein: CASMSDRGLQPQHF
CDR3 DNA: TGTGCCAGTATGTCGGACAGGGGGCTTCAGCCCCAGCATTTT

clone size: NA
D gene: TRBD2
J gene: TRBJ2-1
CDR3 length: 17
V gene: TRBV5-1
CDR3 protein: CASRDASGSWSYNEQFF
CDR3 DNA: TGCGCCAGCAGGGATGCTAGCGGGAGTTGGTCCTACAATGAGCAGTTCTTC

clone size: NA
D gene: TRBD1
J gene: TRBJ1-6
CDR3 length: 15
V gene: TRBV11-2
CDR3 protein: CASSFTGGSNSPLHF
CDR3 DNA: TGTGCCAGCAGCTTTACAGGGGGCAGTAATTCACCCCTCCACTTT

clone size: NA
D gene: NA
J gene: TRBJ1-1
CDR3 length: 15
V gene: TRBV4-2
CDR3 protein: CASSQDQGLNTEAFF
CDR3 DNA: TGTGCCAGCAGCCAAGATCAGGGTCTGAACACTGAAGCTTTCTTT

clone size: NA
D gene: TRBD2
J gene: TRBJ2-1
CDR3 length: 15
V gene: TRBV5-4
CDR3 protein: CASSLGLAGDTEQFF
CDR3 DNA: TGTGCCAGCAGCTTGGGACTAGCGGGAGATACGGAGCAGTTCTTC

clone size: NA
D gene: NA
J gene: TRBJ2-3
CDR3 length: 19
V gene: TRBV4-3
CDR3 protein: CASSQDIPSWWESTDTQYF
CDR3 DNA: TGCGCCAGCAGCCAAGATATACCTTCTTGGTGGGAGAGCACAGATACGCAGTATTTT

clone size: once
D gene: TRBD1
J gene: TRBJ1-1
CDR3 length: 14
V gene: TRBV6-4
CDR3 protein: CASSAGTVNTEAFF
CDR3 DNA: TGTGCCAGCAGTGCCGGGACAGTGAACACTGAAGCTTTCTTT

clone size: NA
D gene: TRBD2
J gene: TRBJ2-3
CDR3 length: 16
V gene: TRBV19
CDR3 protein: CASSNRLAGSTDTQYF
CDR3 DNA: TGTGCCAGTAGTAACCGACTAGCGGGGAGCACAGATACGCAGTATTTT

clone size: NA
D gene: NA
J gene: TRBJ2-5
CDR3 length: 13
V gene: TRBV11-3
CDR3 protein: CASSVSTEETQYF
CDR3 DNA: TGTGCCAGCAGCGTCTCGACAGAAGAGACCCAGTACTTC

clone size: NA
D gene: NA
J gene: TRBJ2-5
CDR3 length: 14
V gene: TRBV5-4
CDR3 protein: CASSLGGVGETQYF
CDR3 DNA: TGTGCCAGCAGCTTGGGGGGAGTAGGGGAGACCCAGTACTTC

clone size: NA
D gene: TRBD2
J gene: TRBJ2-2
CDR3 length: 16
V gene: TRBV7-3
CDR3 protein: CASSLSGSALTGELFF
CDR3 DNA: TGTGCCAGCAGCCTTAGCGGGAGTGCCCTCACCGGGGAGCTGTTTTTT

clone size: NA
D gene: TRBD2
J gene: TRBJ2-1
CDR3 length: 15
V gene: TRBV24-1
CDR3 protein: CATSPAGGPLGEQFF
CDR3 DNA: TGTGCCACCAGTCCAGCGGGAGGGCCATTAGGTGAGCAGTTCTTC

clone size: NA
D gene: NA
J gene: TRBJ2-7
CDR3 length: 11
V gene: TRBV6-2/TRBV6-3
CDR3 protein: CASSGQYEQYF
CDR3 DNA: TGTGCCAGCAGTGGACAGTACGAGCAGTACTTC

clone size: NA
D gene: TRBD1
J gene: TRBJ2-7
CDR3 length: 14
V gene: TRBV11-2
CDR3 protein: CASSLGQGRAEQYF
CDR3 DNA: TGTGCCAGCAGCCTCGGACAGGGTCGGGCCGAGCAGTACTTC

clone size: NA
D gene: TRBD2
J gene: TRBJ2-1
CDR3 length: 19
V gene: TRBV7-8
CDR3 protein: CASSLVSLAGGRSYNEQFF
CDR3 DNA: TGTGCCAGCAGCTTAGTTTCCCTAGCGGGAGGGCGGTCCTACAATGAGCAGTTCTTC

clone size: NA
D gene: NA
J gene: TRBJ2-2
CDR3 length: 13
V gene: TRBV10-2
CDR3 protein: CASSEQNTGELFF
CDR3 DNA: TGCGCCAGCAGTGAGCAGAACACCGGGGAGCTGTTTTTT

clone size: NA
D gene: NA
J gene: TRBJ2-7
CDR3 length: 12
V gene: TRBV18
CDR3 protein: CASSLGSYEQYF
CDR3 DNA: TGTGCCAGCTCACTCGGGAGTTACGAGCAGTACTTC

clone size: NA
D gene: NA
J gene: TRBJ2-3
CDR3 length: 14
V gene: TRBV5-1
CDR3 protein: CASPQRVLTDTQYF
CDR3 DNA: TGCGCCAGCCCCCAGCGGGTTCTCACAGATACGCAGTATTTT

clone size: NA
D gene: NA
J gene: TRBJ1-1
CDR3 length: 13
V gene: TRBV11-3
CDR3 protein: CASSRRGRSEAFF
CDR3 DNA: TGTGCCAGCAGCCGTCGGGGTCGGAGTGAAGCTTTCTTT

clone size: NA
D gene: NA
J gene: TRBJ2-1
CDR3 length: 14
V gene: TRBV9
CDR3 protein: CASSVVGGSNEQFF
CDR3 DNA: TGTGCCAGCAGCGTAGTGGGGGGTAGCAATGAGCAGTTCTTC